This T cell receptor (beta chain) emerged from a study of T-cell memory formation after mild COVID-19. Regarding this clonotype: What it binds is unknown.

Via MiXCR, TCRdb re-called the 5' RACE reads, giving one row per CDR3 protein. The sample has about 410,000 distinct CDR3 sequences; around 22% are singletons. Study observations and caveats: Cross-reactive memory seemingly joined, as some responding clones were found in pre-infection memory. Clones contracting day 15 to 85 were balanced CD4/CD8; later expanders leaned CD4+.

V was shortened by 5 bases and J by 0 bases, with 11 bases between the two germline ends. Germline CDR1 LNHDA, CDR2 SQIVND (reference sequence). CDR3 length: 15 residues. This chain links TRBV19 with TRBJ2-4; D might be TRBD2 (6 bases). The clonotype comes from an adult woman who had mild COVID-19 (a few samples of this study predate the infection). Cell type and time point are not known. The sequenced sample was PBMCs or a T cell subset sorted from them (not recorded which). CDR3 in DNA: TGTGCCAGTAGTGGGCAGGGACTAGCCAAAAACATTCAGTACTTC. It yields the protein CASSGQGLAKNIQYF.